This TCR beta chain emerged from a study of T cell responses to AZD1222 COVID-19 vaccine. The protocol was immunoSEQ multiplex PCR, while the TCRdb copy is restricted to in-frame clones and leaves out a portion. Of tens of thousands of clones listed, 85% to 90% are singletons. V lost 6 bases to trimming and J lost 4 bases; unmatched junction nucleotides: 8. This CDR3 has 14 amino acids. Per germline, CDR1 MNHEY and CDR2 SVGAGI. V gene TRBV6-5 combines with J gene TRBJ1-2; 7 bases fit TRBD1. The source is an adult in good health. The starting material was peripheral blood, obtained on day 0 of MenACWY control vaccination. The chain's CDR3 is CASSHRGLSYGYTF. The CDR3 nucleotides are TGTGCCAGCAGCCACAGGGGACTCAGCTATGGCTACACCTTC.